A selection of T cell receptor beta chains follows, all from one sample in a study of blood T cell repertoires in COVID-19. Here immunoSEQ multiplex PCR was the method, and the copy in TCRdb shows in-frame clones only, minus some. The sample consists of about 170,000 clones, under 90% of them appearing once. The sequencing sample was made of peripheral blood. The source is a woman older than 75 with acute or convalescent COVID-19. The CDR3 runs from the conserved cysteine through the conserved F or W. A D gene is named only where the DNA matches it firmly. Rows may omit the clone size; those that give it use once, few, many or a size class.

TGTGCTAGTGGTTCGCCGGGACAGGGAGGCCAGCCCCAGCATTTT CASGSPGQGGQPQHF TRBJ1-5 15 TRBD1 few TRBV12-5
TGTGCCAGCAGTTCCTTTTCGACTAGCGGGAGGGACTTGTACTTC CASSSFSTSGRDLYF TRBJ2-7 15 TRBD2 NA TRBV28
TGTGCCATCAGTCCCAACTCTTACACCGGGGAGCTGTTTTTT CAISPNSYTGELFF TRBJ2-2 14 NA NA TRBV10-3
TGCAGCGCTTTGAAGCGAGAAGGGGAGGCCCAGTACTTC CSALKREGEAQYF TRBJ2-5 13 NA NA TRBV29-1
TGCGCCTGGAGTGTACTGTGGGGGCATGGCTACACCTTC CAWSVLWGHGYTF TRBJ1-2 13 NA NA TRBV30
TGCGCCAGCAGAGGGGACAGTTACGAGCAGTACTTC CASRGDSYEQYF TRBJ2-7 12 TRBD1 NA TRBV5-1
TGTGCCAGCAGCCTCCTCGGGCAGGGGGCGCAAGAGACCCAGTACTTC CASSLLGQGAQETQYF TRBJ2-5 16 TRBD1 NA TRBV6-6
TGTGCCAGCCTTAAGGGGTTAGCAGATCAGCCCCAGCATTTT CASLKGLADQPQHF TRBJ1-5 14 NA NA TRBV3-1/TRBV3-2
TGTGCCAGTAGTAGAACGACAGGGACTAATGAAAAACTGTTTTTT CASSRTTGTNEKLFF TRBJ1-4 15 TRBD1 NA TRBV19
TGTGCCAGCAGCCAACAACAGGGTAGGACAGATACGCAGTATTTT CASSQQQGRTDTQYF TRBJ2-3 15 NA NA TRBV3-1/TRBV3-2
TGTGCCAGCAGCCCAGGACTAGCGGTCCTTACCGGGGAGCTGTTTTTT CASSPGLAVLTGELFF TRBJ2-2 16 TRBD2 NA TRBV5-8
TGCGCCAGCAGGGATCCTAGGACAGCTAACACCGGGGAGCTGTTTTTT CASRDPRTANTGELFF TRBJ2-2 16 NA few TRBV5-1
TGCGCCAGCAGCCAAGATCTAGCGGGAGTTTACAATGAGCAGTTCTTC CASSQDLAGVYNEQFF TRBJ2-1 16 TRBD2 few TRBV4-1
TGTGCCAGCAGCTTGCTTGGCGGGGGAAGCACAGATACGCAGTATTTT CASSLLGGGSTDTQYF TRBJ2-3 16 TRBD2 NA TRBV5-4
TGTGCCAGCAGCGCCGGACTAGCGGGGGGAGCAGATACGCAGTATTTT CASSAGLAGGADTQYF TRBJ2-3 16 TRBD2 NA TRBV7-6
TGTGCCAGCAGCTTAGGACATGCGCGAGGGGGCTCCTACGAGCAGTACTTC CASSLGHARGGSYEQYF TRBJ2-7 17 NA NA TRBV7-8
TGTGCCAGCAGTGACACGTGGGGAGCTGAGACCCAGTACTTC CASSDTWGAETQYF TRBJ2-5 14 NA NA TRBV6-1
TGTGCCAGTAGTATAAGGAGGGGGGGCGGCCAAGAGACCCAGTACTTC CASSIRRGGGQETQYF TRBJ2-5 16 NA NA TRBV19
TGTGCCAGCAGCCAAGCGTCGGGAGGGGGCTACACCTTC CASSQASGGGYTF TRBJ1-2 13 NA few TRBV3-1/TRBV3-2
TGTGCCAGCAGCTTGGAACTAGCGGACACCGGGGAGCTGTTTTTT CASSLELADTGELFF TRBJ2-2 15 TRBD2 NA TRBV5-4
TGTGCCAGCAGCTCGCTAATAGCGGCGGGGGCACAACCCCATGAGCAGTTCTTC CASSSLIAAGAQPHEQFF TRBJ2-1 18 NA NA TRBV5-6
TGTGCCAGCAGTGGATACAGGGGGTTCACAGATACGCAGTATTTT CASSGYRGFTDTQYF TRBJ2-3 15 TRBD1 NA TRBV27
TGTGCCAGCTCACCACAGACTAGCGGTACCTACGAGCAGTACTTC CASSPQTSGTYEQYF TRBJ2-7 15 TRBD2 NA TRBV18
TGTGCCAGCAGCTTAGGGTTTTCAACTCCAAGCTCTGGAAACACCATATATTTT CASSLGFSTPSSGNTIYF TRBJ1-3 18 NA NA TRBV7-9
TGCAGCGCTCAGGCAGAACTCTATGGCTACACCTTC CSAQAELYGYTF TRBJ1-2 12 NA NA TRBV29-1
TGTGCCAGTAGTGATACCGGGATCTCCCACCAAGAGACCCAGTACTTC CASSDTGISHQETQYF TRBJ2-5 16 NA NA TRBV19
TGTGCCAGCTCACCCCTGATGGCAGAGAACACTGAAGCTTTCTTT CASSPLMAENTEAFF TRBJ1-1 15 NA NA TRBV18
TGTGCCAGCTCACCACGAGTAGTAGAGCGAGGGCAGTACTTC CASSPRVVERGQYF TRBJ2-7 14 NA NA TRBV18
TGTGCCAGCAGCCGGACAGGACATTCGGATATTGGTTCACCCCTCCACTTT CASSRTGHSDIGSPLHF TRBJ1-6 17 TRBD1 NA TRBV6-2/TRBV6-3
TGTGCCAGTAGTATTTGGCTAGCGGGAGGACATAATGAGCAGTTCTTC CASSIWLAGGHNEQFF TRBJ2-1 16 TRBD2 once TRBV19
TGTGCCAGCAGCTTCCCAGGGGACCCCGACGAGCAGTACTTC CASSFPGDPDEQYF TRBJ2-7 14 NA NA TRBV5-6
TGTGCCTGGAGGAGTCCTACTAGCGGGAGGCCTTCCTACAATGAGCAGTTCTTC CAWRSPTSGRPSYNEQFF TRBJ2-1 18 TRBD2 NA TRBV30
TGTGCCAGTAGTATGTCTGCGGTAAACACAGATACGCAGTATTTT CASSMSAVNTDTQYF TRBJ2-3 15 NA NA TRBV19
TGTGCCAGTACCCCGGGCAGGGGGAACAACATTCAGTACTTC CASTPGRGNNIQYF TRBJ2-4 14 TRBD1 NA TRBV19
TGTGCCAGCAGTCCTCCCCATATCACCTGGGATAGGGGTGGTGAGGACACCGGGGAGCTGTTTTTT CASSPPHITWDRGGEDTGELFF TRBJ2-2 22 NA NA TRBV27
TGTGCCAGCAGTTTACTCCCACCGGGACAGGGGTCTGGAAACACCATATATTTT CASSLLPPGQGSGNTIYF TRBJ1-3 18 TRBD1 few TRBV27
TGTGCCAGCAGCGTAGGACTAGCGGTGAAGTCGAACACCGGGGAGCTGTTTTTT CASSVGLAVKSNTGELFF TRBJ2-2 18 TRBD2 NA TRBV9
TGTGCCAGCTACAGACCCTCTGGAAACACCATATATTTT CASYRPSGNTIYF TRBJ1-3 13 NA few TRBV2
TGTGCCAGCAGCCGGGACTGGCAGAGAGAGACCCAGTACTTC CASSRDWQRETQYF TRBJ2-5 14 NA once TRBV7-2
TGTGCCAGCAGTTTAAGTAGCGGGACAGCTTTCTTCTCTGGAAACACCATATATTTT CASSLSSGTAFFSGNTIYF TRBJ1-3 19 TRBD1 NA TRBV28
TGTGCCAGCAGGGATTACGGGACAGGTCACAATGAGCAGTTCTTC CASRDYGTGHNEQFF TRBJ2-1 15 TRBD1 NA TRBV6-6
TGTGCCAGCACGCGGGAGGGGGACACCGGGGAGCTGTTTTTT CASTREGDTGELFF TRBJ2-2 14 TRBD2 NA TRBV6-1
TGTGCCAGCAGTTCACGACTTGCCGGCTCCTACGAGCAGTACTTC CASSSRLAGSYEQYF TRBJ2-7 15 NA NA TRBV6-2/TRBV6-3
TGTGCCAGCTCACCACCGGTAGGGGTGAACACTGAAGCTTTCTTT CASSPPVGVNTEAFF TRBJ1-1 15 NA NA TRBV18
TGTGCCAGCAGCTGGGACAGGCAAAATGAAAAACTGTTTTTT CASSWDRQNEKLFF TRBJ1-4 14 TRBD1 few TRBV11-1
TGTGCCAGCAGCTCGCCGGCAGGGGCTGGTTACGAGCAGTACTTC CASSSPAGAGYEQYF TRBJ2-7 15 NA NA TRBV7-6
TGTGCCAGCAGCTTACAGGGGAACACTGAAGCTTTCTTT CASSLQGNTEAFF TRBJ1-1 13 NA NA TRBV7-2
TGCGCCAGCAGCCAAGATTCACAGGGAAACAATCAGCCCCAGCATTTT CASSQDSQGNNQPQHF TRBJ1-5 16 NA NA TRBV4-3
TGTGCCAGCAAAACGGGACAGGGGGGAAACACCATATATTTT CASKTGQGGNTIYF TRBJ1-3 14 TRBD1 NA TRBV2
TGTGCCAGCAGTTCAGAAACGGGCTACACCTTC CASSSETGYTF TRBJ1-2 11 NA NA TRBV6-5
TGTGCCAGTAGTCCGGGATCCACACCCACTGAAGCTTTCTTT CASSPGSTPTEAFF TRBJ1-1 14 NA NA TRBV19